A single sample is the source of the 17 T cell receptor beta chains below, sequenced in a study of glioma-infiltrating T cells after dendritic cell vaccination. The table came from immunoSEQ multiplex PCR; TCRdb's copy has only in-frame clones and leaves some out. This sample has tens of thousands of clones, with roughly 87% found just once. Sequencing used blood, obtained before dendritic cell vaccination. The receptors derive from a human donor with glioblastoma.

This chain connects TRBV5-1 to TRBJ2-1; weak D call: TRBD1 (6 bases). The CDR3 is 13 residues long. CDR1 and CDR2 (germline): SGHRS, YFSETQ. V lost 3 bases, J lost 5 bases, and 9 bases lay in between. The CDR3 loop is CASSSRTDNEQFF. CDR3 nucleotides: TGCGCCAGCAGCTCCAGGACAGACAATGAGCAGTTCTTC.

V is TRBV18 and J is TRBJ2-1; 9 bases line up with TRBD1. The ends lost 4 bases at V and 1 base at J; junction bases unmatched: 2. Germline CDR1 is KGHSH and CDR2 is LQKENI. This CDR3 comprises 15 residues. CDR3 protein: CASSLGQGSYNEQFF. The CDR3 nucleotides are TGTGCCAGCTCACTTGGACAGGGGTCCTACAATGAGCAGTTCTTC.

The CDR3 is CASSLWSGFQETQYF. CDR3 in DNA: TGTGCCAGCAGCTTATGGTCAGGGTTCCAAGAGACCCAGTACTTC. The genes are TRBV7-9 and TRBJ2-5, with a weak D call TRBD1 (5 bases). V lost 2 bases to trimming and J lost 1 base, with 11 bases between them. Germline CDR1 and CDR2: SEHNR and FQNEAQ (reference sequence). The CDR3 extends over 15 amino acids.

The chain uses TRBV9 and TRBJ2-2; 7 bases match TRBD2. Germline-derived CDR1 and CDR2 are SGDLS and YYNGEE. After removal of 0 bases from V and 4 bases from J, the junction contained 6 bases not matched to a gene. This CDR3 region has 16 residues. CDR3 loop: CASSVGLAELTGELFF. The CDR3 DNA reads as TGTGCCAGCAGCGTAGGGCTAGCGGAGCTCACCGGGGAGCTGTTTTTT. Supplemented by reference TRBV9 and TRBJ2-2, the full variable domain reads DSGVTQTPKHLITATGQRVTLRCSPRSGDLSVYWYQQSLDQGLQFLIQYYNGEERAKGNILERFSAQQFPDLHSELNLSSLELGDSALYFCASSVGLAELTGELFFGEGSRLTVL.

The chain is built from TRBV6-1 and TRBJ1-2, with D unresolved. CDR1 and CDR2 (germline): MNHNS, SASEGT. The CDR3 contains 13 residues. With 4 bases removed from V and 8 bases from J, the gap between germline ends came to 14 bases. The CDR3 reads CASSGTELGGYTF. CDR3 nucleotide sequence: TGTGCCAGCAGTGGGACTGAATTGGGGGGCTACACCTTC.

The genes are TRBV9 and TRBJ1-2; 8 bases line up with TRBD1. The CDR3 runs 18 residues. Trimming took 0 bases from V and 4 from J; bases not matched to a gene: 14. Looked up from germline, CDR1 is SGDLS and CDR2 is YYNGEE. The CDR3 nucleotides read TGTGCCAGCAGCGTAGAGGGGTCACCGGGACAGGATTTCTATGGCTACACCTTC. Its protein product is CASSVEGSPGQDFYGYTF.

This chain uses TRBV6-5 with TRBJ1-4, with TRBD1 as a possible D gene (6 bases). V was pared by 6 bases and J by 1 base, with 9 bases between. The CDR3 extends over 14 amino acids. CDR1 and CDR2 (germline): MNHEY, SVGAGI. As DNA, the CDR3 is TGTGCCAGCAGCACAGGGTTAACTAATGAAAAACTGTTTTTT. Translating gives CASSTGLTNEKLFF.

CDR3 nucleotides: TGTGCCAGCAGCAGCGACGGACAAGAGACCCAGTACTTC. The encoded protein is CASSSDGQETQYF. The chain couples TRBV9 to TRBJ2-5; D gene unclear. Trimming left V 4 bases short and J 2 bases short, with 9 bases between. In germline, CDR1 is SGDLS, CDR2 YYNGEE. CDR3 length equals 13 residues.

V gene TRBV6-5 combines with J gene TRBJ1-5, with TRBD1 matching 7 bases. Trimming cost V 6 bases and J 5 bases; bases outside gene matches: 10. The CDR3 sequence is 15 residues long. The germline CDR1 and CDR2 sequences are MNHEY and SVGAGI. The CDR3 is CASSLRQGNHQPQHF. In DNA form, the CDR3 reads TGTGCCAGCAGCCTAAGACAGGGCAACCATCAGCCCCAGCATTTT.

This clone has a single count. This chain uses TRBV23-1 with TRBJ1-1, with D unclear. TRBV23-1 belongs to the ORF category, with a function that is uncertain. Trimming took off 6 bases at V and 12 bases at J, with 17 bases between the two ends. CDR3 length equals 12 residues. CDR3 coding DNA: TGCGCCAGCAGGATGAGAGGGTTCGTGTCTTTCTTT. This gives the protein CASRMRGFVSFF.

The CDR3 region is CASSLQGNAGNTIYF. The CDR3 nucleotides are TGTGCCAGCAGCTTACAGGGTAACGCTGGAAACACCATATATTTT. The J gene is TRBJ1-3, the V gene TRBV11-1; D possibly corresponds to TRBD1 (5 bases). V lost 2 bases and J 2 bases, leaving 10 bases between the germline ends. The CDR3 contains 15 residues. In germline, CDR1 is SGHAT, CDR2 FQDESV (reference sequence).

V usage is TRBV6-5 and J usage is TRBJ1-3; maybe TRBD1 (6 bases). Deletions cut 2 bases from V and 7 bases from J, with 15 bases between. Per the germline V gene, CDR1 is MNHEY and CDR2 is SVGAGI. The CDR3 extends over 15 amino acids. The CDR3 coding sequence is TGTGCCAGCAGTTACGGCTTTCAGGGGCGGAACACCATATATTTT. Translation gives CASSYGFQGRNTIYF.

The rearrangement joins TRBV7-9 to TRBJ1-2, with 10 bases fitting TRBD1. The trim removed 5 bases at V and 3 bases at J, leaving 6 bases unmatched. This CDR3 is 15 amino acids long. Germline CDR1 and CDR2: SEHNR and FQNEAQ (reference sequence). The CDR3 reads CASSKWTGGDYGYTF. The CDR3 DNA reads as TGTGCCAGCAGCAAATGGACAGGGGGTGACTATGGCTACACCTTC.

This clone has a single count. This chain connects TRBV27 to TRBJ1-4; D possibly corresponds to TRBD1 (6 bases). The V end lost 6 bases, the J end lost 3 bases, and 14 bases lay between the germline ends. In germline, CDR1 is MNHEY, CDR2 SMNVEV (reference sequence). The CDR3 is 15 amino acids. This CDR3 reads CASSRRGGPNEKLFF. The CDR3 DNA sequence: TGTGCCAGCAGCCGGAGGGGGGGGCCTAATGAAAAACTGTTTTTT. The entire variable domain, with the rest obtained from reference TRBV27 and TRBJ1-4, is as follows: EAQVTQNPRYLITVTGKKLTVTCSQNMNHEYMSWYRQDPGLGLRQIYYSMNVEVTDKGDVPEGYKVSRKEKRNFPLILESPSPNQTSLYFCASSRRGGPNEKLFFGSGTQLSVL.

This sequence joins TRBV19 and TRBJ2-6; 8 positions agree with TRBD1. The V and J ends lost 7 bases and 0 bases, in that order; junction bases with no gene match: 8. In germline, CDR1 is LNHDA, CDR2 SQIVND (reference sequence). The CDR3 sequence is 17 residues long. CDR3 loop: CASTTPGQVSGANVLTF. In DNA, the CDR3 is TGTGCCAGTACCACACCGGGACAGGTCTCTGGGGCCAACGTCCTGACTTTC.

The CDR3 region is CASSGVGGASNEQFF. The CDR3 nucleotides are TGCGCCAGCAGCGGGGTAGGGGGGGCGAGCAATGAGCAGTTCTTC. The V and J genes are TRBV5-1 and TRBJ2-1, with a possible D match to TRBD2 (7 bases). Trimming stripped 4 bases from V and 6 bases from J, with 17 bases between. This CDR3 region has 15 residues. Germline CDR1 is SGHRS and CDR2 is YFSETQ.

This chain joins TRBV7-9 and TRBJ1-1; D uncertain. The CDR3 extends over 13 amino acids. Trimming took off 3 bases at V and 0 bases at J, with 5 bases between the two ends. Germline-derived CDR1 and CDR2 are SEHNR and FQNEAQ (reference sequence). The CDR3 is CASSFSMNTEAFF. The CDR3 nucleotides are TGTGCCAGCAGCTTTAGCATGAACACTGAAGCTTTCTTT.